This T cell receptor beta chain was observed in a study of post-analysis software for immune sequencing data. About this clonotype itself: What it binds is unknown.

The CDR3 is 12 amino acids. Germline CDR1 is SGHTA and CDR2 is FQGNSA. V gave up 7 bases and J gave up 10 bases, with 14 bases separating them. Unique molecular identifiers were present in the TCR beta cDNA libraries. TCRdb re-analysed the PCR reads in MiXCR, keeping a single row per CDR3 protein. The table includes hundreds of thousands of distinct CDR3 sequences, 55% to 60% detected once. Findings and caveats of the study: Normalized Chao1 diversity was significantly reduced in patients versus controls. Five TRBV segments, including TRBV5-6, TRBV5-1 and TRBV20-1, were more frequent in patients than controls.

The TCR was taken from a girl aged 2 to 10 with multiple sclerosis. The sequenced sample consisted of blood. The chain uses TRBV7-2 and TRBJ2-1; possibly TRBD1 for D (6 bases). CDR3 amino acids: CASNPLGTEQFF. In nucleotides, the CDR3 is TGTGCCAGCAACCCCCTGGGGACAGAGCAGTTCTTC.